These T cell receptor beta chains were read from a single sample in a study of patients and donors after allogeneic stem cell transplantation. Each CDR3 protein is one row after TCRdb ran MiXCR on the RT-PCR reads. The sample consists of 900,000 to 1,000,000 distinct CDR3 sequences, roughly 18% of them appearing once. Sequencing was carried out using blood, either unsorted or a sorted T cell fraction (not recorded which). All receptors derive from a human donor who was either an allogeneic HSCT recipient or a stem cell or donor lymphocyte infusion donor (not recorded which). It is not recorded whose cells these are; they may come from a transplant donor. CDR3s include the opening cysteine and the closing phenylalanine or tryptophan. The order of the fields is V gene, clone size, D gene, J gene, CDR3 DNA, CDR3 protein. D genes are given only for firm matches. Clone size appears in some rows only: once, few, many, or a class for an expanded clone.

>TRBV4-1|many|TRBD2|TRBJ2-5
TGCGCCAGCAGCCAAGATTTGAACCGCGGGGGGACCCAGTACTTC
CASSQDLNRGGTQYF
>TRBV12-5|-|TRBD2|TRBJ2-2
TGTGCTAGTGGTTTGGTAATGACTAGCCGGGGGGCCGGGGAGCTGTTTTTT
CASGLVMTSRGAGELFF
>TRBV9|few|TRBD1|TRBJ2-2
TGTGCCAGCAGCGTTCAAAGGGGGCCTAAGCTGTTTTTT
CASSVQRGPKLFF
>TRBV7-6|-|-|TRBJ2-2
TGTGCCAGCAGCTTAGTTGTTGGGTCGGAGCTGTTTTTT
CASSLVVGSELFF
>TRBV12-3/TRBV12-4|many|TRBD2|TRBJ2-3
TGTGCCAGCAGTCCCACTAGCGCGGGTAACACAGATACGCAGTATTTT
CASSPTSAGNTDTQYF
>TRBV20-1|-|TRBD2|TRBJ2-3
TGCAGTGCTAGAGATGGGGAGGGGACAGATACGCAGTATTTT
CSARDGEGTDTQYF
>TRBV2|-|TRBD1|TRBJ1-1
TGTGCCAGCAGTTCCCCGGGACAGGGAAAAGAAGCTTTCTTT
CASSSPGQGKEAFF
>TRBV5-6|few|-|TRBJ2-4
TGTGCCAGCAGCACACCCCAGGGGAGAGCCAAAAACATTCAGTACTTC
CASSTPQGRAKNIQYF
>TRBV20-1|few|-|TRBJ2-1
TGCAGTGCTAGAGAGGATCCGGGACCCTACAATGAGCAGTTCTTC
CSAREDPGPYNEQFF
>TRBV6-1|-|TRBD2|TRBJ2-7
TGTGCCAGCAGAACTAGCGGGAGTGGCGAGCAGTACTTC
CASRTSGSGEQYF
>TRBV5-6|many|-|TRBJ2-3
TGTGCCAGCAGTTTTTCTGCAGGGGGCACAGATACGCAGTATTTT
CASSFSAGGTDTQYF
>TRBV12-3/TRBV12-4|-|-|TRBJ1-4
TGTGCCAGCAGTTTAGGCGTCAGGGGCAAAAATGAAAAACTGTTTTTT
CASSLGVRGKNEKLFF
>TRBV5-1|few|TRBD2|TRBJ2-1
TGCGCCAGCAGCTCCTCCGGGACTAGGGGGTTGGATGAGCAGTTCTTC
CASSSSGTRGLDEQFF
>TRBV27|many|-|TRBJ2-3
TGTGCCAGCAGTTTATCCCCTGAAGATACGCAGTATTTT
CASSLSPEDTQYF
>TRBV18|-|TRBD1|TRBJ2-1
TGTGCCAGCTCAGCACGGGACAGGGAATACAATGAGCAGTTCTTC
CASSARDREYNEQFF
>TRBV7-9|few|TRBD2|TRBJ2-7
TGTGCCAGAAACAAGAGCGGGGGGCTCTCCTACGAGCAGTACTTC
CARNKSGGLSYEQYF
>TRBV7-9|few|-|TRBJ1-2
TGTGCCACAGGGACGGAGGCCCCTAACTATGGCTACACCTTC
CATGTEAPNYGYTF
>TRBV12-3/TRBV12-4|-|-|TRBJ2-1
TGTGCCAGCACCCCGAACTTGGTTTTTAGGGATGAGCAGTTCTTC
CASTPNLVFRDEQFF
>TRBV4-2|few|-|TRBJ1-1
TGTGCCAGCAGCCAAGAATTCCAGGCGTCCAACACTGAAGCTTTCTTT
CASSQEFQASNTEAFF
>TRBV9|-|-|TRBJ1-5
TGTGCCAGCAGCGTAGAGTCCAGGGAAGGTCAGCCCCAGCATTTT
CASSVESREGQPQHF
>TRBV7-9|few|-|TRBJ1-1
TGTGCCTCCTTGTATACCCAGGGAGTTGGGAAGTTCTTT
CASLYTQGVGKFF
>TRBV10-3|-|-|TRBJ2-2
TGTGCCATCAGTGGGACCTTGGGGGGGAACACCGGGGAGCTGTTTTTT
CAISGTLGGNTGELFF
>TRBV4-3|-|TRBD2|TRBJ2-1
TGCGCCAGCAGCCAAGTAATGGGAGGGGTCGATGAGCAGTTCTTC
CASSQVMGGVDEQFF
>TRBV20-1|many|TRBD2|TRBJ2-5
TGCAGTGCTAGAGAACTAGCGGGAGAGACCCAGTACTTC
CSARELAGETQYF
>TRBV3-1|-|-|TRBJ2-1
TGTGCCAGCAGCCAAGAACCAGCGAACAATGAGCAGTTCTTC
CASSQEPANNEQFF
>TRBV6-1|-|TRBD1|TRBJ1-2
TGTGCCAGCAGGAGAGACAGGGGCTATGGCTACACCTTC
CASRRDRGYGYTF
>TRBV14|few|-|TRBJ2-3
TGTGCCAGCAGCCAAGTGTTCGGATTTAGCACAGATACGCAGTATTTT
CASSQVFGFSTDTQYF
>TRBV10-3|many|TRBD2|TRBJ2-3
TGTGCCATCAGTGAGTCTGACGCTAGCGGAGGGAGCACAGATACGCAGTATTTT
CAISESDASGGSTDTQYF
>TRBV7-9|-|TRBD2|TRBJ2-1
TGTGCCAGCAGCTCCCCCCCTAGAAGCGGGATTTACAATGAGCAGTTCTTC
CASSSPPRSGIYNEQFF
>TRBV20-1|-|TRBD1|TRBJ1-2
TGCAGTACCTTCTCGGGACAGGGAATATATGGCTACACCTTC
CSTFSGQGIYGYTF
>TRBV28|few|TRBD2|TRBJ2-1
TGTGCCAGCAGTGCCCGTGGACTAGCGGTTTTTTCCTACAATGAGCAGTTCTTC
CASSARGLAVFSYNEQFF
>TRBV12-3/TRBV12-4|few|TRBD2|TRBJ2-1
TGTGCCAGCAGTTTAGGTCGGACTAGCGGGAGTGGTGAGCAGTTCTTC
CASSLGRTSGSGEQFF
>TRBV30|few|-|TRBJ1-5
TGTGCCTGGAGTGTAGATCCCCCGGGTCAGCCCCAGCATTTT
CAWSVDPPGQPQHF
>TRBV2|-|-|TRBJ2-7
TGTGCCAGCAAACCCCCTTCGGTCTCCTACGAGCAGTACTTC
CASKPPSVSYEQYF
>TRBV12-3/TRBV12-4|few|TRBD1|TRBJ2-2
TGTGCCAGCGGGTACTTCAGGGGGAAAGGGACCGGGGAGCTGTTTTTT
CASGYFRGKGTGELFF
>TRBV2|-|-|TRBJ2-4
TGTGCCAGCAGTGAGATCGGAGCCAAAAACATTCAGTACTTC
CASSEIGAKNIQYF
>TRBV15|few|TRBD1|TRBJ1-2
TGTGCCACCAGCAGGGAGCCGGGACAGTTCTATGGCTACACCTTC
CATSREPGQFYGYTF
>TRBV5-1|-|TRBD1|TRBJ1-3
TGCGCCAGCAGCTTAACCCCAGGCCAGGGGGTTATTGGAAACACCATATATTTT
CASSLTPGQGVIGNTIYF
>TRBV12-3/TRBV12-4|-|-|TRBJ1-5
TGTGCCAGCAGACTAGATAGCATTCAGCCCCAGCATTTT
CASRLDSIQPQHF
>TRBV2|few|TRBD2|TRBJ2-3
TGTGCCAGCAGTGTTGAAGCGGGACGCACAGATACGCAGTATTTT
CASSVEAGRTDTQYF
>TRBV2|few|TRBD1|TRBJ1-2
TGTGCCAGCAGTGAAAGGGGAACAGGGGTTAACTATGGCTACACCTTC
CASSERGTGVNYGYTF
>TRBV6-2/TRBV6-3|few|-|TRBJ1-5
TGTGCCAGCAGTTACCGGGCGCGGGCAGGGGATCAGCCCCAGCATTTT
CASSYRARAGDQPQHF
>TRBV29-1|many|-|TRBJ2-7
TGCAGCGTGGGTTTAGGAGGTAACTACGAGCAGTACTTC
CSVGLGGNYEQYF
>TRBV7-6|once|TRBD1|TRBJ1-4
TGTGCCAGCAGCCATTGGACAGGGCCGGGTAGGGTTGAAAAACTGTTTTTT
CASSHWTGPGRVEKLFF
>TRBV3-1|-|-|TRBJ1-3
TGTGCCAGCAGCCCCCGGGAGGGTTCACCCTCTGGAAACACCATATATTTT
CASSPREGSPSGNTIYF
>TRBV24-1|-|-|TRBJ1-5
TGTGCCACCAGTGAATCTGGAGTTAGCAATCAGCCCCAGCATTTT
CATSESGVSNQPQHF
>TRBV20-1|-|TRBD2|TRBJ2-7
TGCAGTGCTAGGACCGGACTAGCGGCCTACGAGCAGTACTTC
CSARTGLAAYEQYF
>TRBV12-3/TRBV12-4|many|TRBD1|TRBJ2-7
TGTGCCAGCAGCCATGGGGACAGGGACTTCCCCGAGCAGTACTTC
CASSHGDRDFPEQYF
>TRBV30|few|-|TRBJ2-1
TGTGCCTGGAGTGTATCTCTGGGTCGGGATGAGCAGTTCTTC
CAWSVSLGRDEQFF
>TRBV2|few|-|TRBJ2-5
TGTGCCAGCAGTGAATGGGGAGGCCAAGAGACCCAGTACTTC
CASSEWGGQETQYF
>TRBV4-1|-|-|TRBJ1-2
TGCGCCAGCTCCATCGGCTGGGCAATGGGCTATGGCTACACCTTC
CASSIGWAMGYGYTF
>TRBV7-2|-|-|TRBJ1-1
TGTGCCAGCAGCACCGGGGGATTGTCCACTGAAGCTTTCTTT
CASSTGGLSTEAFF
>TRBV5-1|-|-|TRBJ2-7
TGCGCCAGCAGCTGGGGCGGCGGGAAAACCTACGAGCAGTACTTC
CASSWGGGKTYEQYF
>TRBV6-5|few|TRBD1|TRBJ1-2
TGTGCCAGCAGTACTGGACAGGGTAGCTACACCTTC
CASSTGQGSYTF
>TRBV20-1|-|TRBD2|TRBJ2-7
TGCAGTGCTAGTCGACGGGAGGGGGCCTACGAGCAGTACTTC
CSASRREGAYEQYF
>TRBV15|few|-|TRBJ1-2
TGTGCCACCAGCAGAGATCCTGAACGTTCTTATGGCTACACCTTC
CATSRDPERSYGYTF
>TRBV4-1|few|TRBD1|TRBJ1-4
TGCGCCAGCAGCCAGGCCGGGACAGGAGATGAAAAACTGTTTTTT
CASSQAGTGDEKLFF
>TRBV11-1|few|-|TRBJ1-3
TGTGCCAGCAGCGCAAGTCCGACCACAGGGAATTCTGGAAACACCATATATTTT
CASSASPTTGNSGNTIYF
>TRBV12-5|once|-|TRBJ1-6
TGTGCTAGTGGTTTGGTACTTAACGGACAGCGGGGGAGGTATTCACCCCTCCACTTT
CASGLVLNGQRGRYSPLHF
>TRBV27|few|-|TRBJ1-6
TGTGCCAGCAGTTCATGGCAGATCTATAATTCACCCCTCCACTTT
CASSSWQIYNSPLHF